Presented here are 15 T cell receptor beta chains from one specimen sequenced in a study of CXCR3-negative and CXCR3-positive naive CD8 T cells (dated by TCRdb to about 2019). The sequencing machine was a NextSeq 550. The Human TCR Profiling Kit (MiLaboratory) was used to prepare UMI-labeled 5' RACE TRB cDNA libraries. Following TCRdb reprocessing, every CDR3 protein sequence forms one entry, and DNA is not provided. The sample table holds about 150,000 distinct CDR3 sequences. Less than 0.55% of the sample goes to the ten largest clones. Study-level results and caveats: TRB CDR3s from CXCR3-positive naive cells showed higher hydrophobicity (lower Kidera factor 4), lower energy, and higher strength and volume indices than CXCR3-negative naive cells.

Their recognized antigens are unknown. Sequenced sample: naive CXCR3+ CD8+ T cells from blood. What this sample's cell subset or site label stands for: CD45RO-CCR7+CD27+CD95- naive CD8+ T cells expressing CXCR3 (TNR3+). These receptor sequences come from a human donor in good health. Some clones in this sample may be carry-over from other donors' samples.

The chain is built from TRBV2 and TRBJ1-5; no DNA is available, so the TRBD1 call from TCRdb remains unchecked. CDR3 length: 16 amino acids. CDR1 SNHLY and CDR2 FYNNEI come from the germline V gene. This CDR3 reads CASGNPLYSTNQPQHF.

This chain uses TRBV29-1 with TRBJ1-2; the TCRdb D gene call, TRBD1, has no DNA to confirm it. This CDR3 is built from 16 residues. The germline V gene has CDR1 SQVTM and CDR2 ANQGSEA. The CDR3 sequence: CSVEDQNTYRDYGYTF.

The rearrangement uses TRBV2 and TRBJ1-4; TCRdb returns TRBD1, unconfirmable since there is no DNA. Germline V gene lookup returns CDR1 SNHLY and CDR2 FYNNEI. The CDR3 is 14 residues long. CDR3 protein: CASSADRADEKLFF.

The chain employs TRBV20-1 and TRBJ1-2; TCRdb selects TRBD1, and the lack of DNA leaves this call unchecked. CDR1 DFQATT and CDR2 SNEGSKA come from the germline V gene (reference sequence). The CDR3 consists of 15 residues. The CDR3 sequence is CSALTGIPANYGYTF.

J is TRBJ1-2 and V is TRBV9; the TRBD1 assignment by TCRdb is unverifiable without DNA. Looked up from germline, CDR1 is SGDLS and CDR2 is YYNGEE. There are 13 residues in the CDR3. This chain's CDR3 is CASSSGPRGGYTF.

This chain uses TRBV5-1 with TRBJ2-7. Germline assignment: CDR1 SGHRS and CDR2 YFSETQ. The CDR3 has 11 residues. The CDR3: CASSFLGEQYF.

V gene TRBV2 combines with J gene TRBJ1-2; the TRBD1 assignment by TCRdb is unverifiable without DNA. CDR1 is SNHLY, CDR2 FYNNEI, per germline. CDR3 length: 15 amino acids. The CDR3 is CASFPPGQIFYDYTF. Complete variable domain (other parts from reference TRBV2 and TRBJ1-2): EPEVTQTPSHQVTQMGQEVILRCVPISNHLYFYWYRQILGQKVEFLVSFYNNEISEKSEIFDDQFSVERPDGSNFTLKIRSTKLEDSAMYFCASFPPGQIFYDYTFGSGTRLTVV.

The CDR3 loop is CASSFLGLDQPQHF. The rearrangement links TRBV5-1 to TRBJ1-5. The CDR3 loop spans 14 amino acids. Germline lookup yields CDR1 SGHRS and CDR2 YFSETQ. The whole variable domain, remainder taken from reference TRBV5-1 and TRBJ1-5, is KAGVTQTPRYLIKTRGQQVTLSCSPISGHRSVSWYQQTPGQGLQFLFEYFSETQRNKGNFPGRFSGRQFSNSRSEMNVSTLELGDSALYLCASSFLGLDQPQHFGDGTRLSIL.

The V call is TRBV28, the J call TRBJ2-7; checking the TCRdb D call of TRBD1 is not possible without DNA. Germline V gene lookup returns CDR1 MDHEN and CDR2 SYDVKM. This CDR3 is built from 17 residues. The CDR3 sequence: CASRSPIRGPSSYEQYF.

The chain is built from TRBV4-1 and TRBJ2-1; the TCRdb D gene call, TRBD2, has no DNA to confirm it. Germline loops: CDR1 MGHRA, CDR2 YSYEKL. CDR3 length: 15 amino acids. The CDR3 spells CASSQEVAGVFEQFF.

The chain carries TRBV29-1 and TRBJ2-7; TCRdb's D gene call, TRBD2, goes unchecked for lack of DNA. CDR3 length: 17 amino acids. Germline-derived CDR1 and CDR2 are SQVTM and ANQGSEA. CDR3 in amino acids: CSVEVPKLAGGGYEQYF.

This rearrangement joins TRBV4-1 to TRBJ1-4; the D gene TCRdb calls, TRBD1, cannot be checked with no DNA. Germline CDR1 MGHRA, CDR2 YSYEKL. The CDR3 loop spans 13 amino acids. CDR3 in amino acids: CASSRGINEKLFF.

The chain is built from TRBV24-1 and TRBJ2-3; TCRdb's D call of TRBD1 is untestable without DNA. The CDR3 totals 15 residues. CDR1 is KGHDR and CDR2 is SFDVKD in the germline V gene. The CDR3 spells CATSGAARGTDTQYF.

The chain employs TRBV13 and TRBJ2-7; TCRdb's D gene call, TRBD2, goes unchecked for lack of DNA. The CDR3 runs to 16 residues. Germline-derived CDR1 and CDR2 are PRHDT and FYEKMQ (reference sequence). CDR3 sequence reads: CASSWAGGDSSYEQYF.

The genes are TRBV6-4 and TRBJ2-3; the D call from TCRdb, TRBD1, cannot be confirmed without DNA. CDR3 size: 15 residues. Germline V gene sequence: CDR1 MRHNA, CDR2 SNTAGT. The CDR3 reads CASSEGQGSTDTQYF.